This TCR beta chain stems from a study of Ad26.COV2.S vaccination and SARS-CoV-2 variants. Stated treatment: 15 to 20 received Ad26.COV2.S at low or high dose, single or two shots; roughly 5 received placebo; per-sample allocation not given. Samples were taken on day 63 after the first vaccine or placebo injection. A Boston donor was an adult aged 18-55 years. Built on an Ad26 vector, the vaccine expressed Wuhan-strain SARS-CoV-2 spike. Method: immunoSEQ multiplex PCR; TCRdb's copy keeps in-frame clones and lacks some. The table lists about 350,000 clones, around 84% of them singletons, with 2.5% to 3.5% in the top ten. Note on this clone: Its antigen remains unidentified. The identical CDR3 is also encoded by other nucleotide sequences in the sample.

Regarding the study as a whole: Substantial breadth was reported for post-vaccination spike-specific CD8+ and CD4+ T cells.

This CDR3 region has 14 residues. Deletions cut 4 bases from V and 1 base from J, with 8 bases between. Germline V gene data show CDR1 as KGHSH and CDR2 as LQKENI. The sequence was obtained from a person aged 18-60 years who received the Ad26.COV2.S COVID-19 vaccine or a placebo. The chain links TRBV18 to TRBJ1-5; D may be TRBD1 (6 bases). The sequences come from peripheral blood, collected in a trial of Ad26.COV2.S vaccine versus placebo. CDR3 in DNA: TGTGCCAGCTCACTAGGGGGAAGCAATCAGCCCCAGCATTTT. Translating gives CASSLGGSNQPQHF. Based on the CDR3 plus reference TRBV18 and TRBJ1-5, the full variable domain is NAGVMQNPRHLVRRRGQEARLRCSPMKGHSHVYWYRQLPEEGLKFMVYLQKENIIDESGMPKERFSAEFPKEGPSILRIQQVVRGDSAAYFCASSLGGSNQPQHFGDGTRLSIL.